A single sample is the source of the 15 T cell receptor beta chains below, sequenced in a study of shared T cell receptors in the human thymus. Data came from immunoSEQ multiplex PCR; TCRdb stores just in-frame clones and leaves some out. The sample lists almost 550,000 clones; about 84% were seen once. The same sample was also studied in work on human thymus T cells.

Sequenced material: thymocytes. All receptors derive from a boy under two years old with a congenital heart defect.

CDR3 coding DNA: TGCGCCAGCAGCCATCAAACCGGGCCCCGGGAGACGCAGTATTTT. Amino acids: CASSHQTGPRETQYF. This sequence joins TRBV4-3 and TRBJ2-3; D perhaps matches TRBD2 (6 bases). Trimming took off 3 bases at V and 9 bases at J, with 19 bases between the two ends. This CDR3 has 15 residues. Per the germline V gene, CDR1 is LGHNA and CDR2 is YSLEER.

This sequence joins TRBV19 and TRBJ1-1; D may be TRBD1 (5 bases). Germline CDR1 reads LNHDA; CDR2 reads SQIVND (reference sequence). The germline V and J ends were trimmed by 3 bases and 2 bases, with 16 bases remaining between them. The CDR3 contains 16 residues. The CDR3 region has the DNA TGTGCCAGTAGTATTTCGTCCGGGACTGAAAACACTGAAGCTTTCTTT. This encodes CASSISSGTENTEAFF. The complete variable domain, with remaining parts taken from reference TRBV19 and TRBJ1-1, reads DGGITQSPKYLFRKEGQNVTLSCEQNLNHDAMYWYRQDPGQGLRLIYYSQIVNDFQKGDIAEGYSVSREKKESFPLTVTSAQKNPTAFYLCASSISSGTENTEAFFGQGTRLTVV.

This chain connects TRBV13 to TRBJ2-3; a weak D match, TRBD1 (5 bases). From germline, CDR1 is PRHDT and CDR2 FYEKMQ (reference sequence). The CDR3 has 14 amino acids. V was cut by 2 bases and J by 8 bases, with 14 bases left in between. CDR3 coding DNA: TGTGCCAGCAGCTTATGGGGCGTGCGTTCTACGCAGTATTTT. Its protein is CASSLWGVRSTQYF.

The CDR3 region has the DNA TGCGCCAGCGGCCCCGGGCAGGGAAGGACTAGCGGGGAGACGAGCACAGATACGCAGTATTTT. Amino acids: CASGPGQGRTSGETSTDTQYF. V gene TRBV10-2 combines with J gene TRBJ2-3; 12 nucleotides line up with TRBD2. Losses at the gene ends were 8 bases for V and 0 bases for J; bases not matched to a gene: 21. This CDR3 has 21 residues. Looked up from germline, CDR1 is WSHSY and CDR2 is SAAADI.

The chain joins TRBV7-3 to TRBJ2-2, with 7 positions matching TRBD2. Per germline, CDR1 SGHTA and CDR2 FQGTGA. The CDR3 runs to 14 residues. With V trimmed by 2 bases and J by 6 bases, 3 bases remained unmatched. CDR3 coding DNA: TGTGCCAGCAGCTTATTACTAGCGTCCGGGGAGCTGTTTTTT. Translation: CASSLLLASGELFF.

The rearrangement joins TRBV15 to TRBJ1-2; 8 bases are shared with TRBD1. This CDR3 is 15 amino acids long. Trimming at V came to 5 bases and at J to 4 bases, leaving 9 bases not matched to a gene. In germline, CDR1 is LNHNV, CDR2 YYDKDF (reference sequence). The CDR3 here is CATSGDRGRGYGYTF. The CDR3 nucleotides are TGTGCCACCAGCGGCGACAGGGGAAGGGGCTATGGCTACACCTTC.

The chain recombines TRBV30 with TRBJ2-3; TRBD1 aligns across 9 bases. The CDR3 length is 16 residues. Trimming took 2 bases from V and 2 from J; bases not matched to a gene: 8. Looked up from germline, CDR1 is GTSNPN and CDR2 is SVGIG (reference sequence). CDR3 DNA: TGTGCCTGGAGTCCGGACAGGGGACCCCACACAGATACGCAGTATTTT. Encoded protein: CAWSPDRGPHTDTQYF.

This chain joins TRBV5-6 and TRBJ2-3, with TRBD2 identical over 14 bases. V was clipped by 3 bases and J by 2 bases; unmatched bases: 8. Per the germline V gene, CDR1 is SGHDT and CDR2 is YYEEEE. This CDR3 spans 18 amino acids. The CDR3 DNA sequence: TGTGCCAGCAGCTCGGGACTAGCGGGAGTAGGAAACACAGATACGCAGTATTTT. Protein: CASSSGLAGVGNTDTQYF.

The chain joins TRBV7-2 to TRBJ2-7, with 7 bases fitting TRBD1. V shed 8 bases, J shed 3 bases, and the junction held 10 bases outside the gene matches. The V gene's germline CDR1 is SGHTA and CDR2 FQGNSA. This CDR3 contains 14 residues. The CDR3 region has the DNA TGTGCCAGCGCAACTCCTCAGGGGGACTACGAGCAGTACTTC. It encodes CASATPQGDYEQYF.

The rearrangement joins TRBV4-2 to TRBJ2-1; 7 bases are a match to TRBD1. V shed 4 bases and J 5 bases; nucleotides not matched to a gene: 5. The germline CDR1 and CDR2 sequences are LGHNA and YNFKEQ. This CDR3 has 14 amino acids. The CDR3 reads CASSPLDRDNEQFF. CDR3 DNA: TGTGCCAGCAGCCCCCTCGACAGGGACAATGAGCAGTTCTTC.

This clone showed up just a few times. CDR3 coding DNA: TGTGCCAGCAGTTTAGGGCTCCTTGGCTACACCTTC. It encodes CASSLGLLGYTF. The chain is built from TRBV28 and TRBJ1-2; D not resolved. V was pared by 2 bases and J by 7 bases, with 8 bases between. The CDR3 has 12 amino acids. CDR1 is MDHEN and CDR2 is SYDVKM in the germline V gene.

The CDR3 here is CASSQGEALNEQFF. In nucleotides, the CDR3 is TGCGCCAGCAGCCAAGGAGAAGCGCTGAATGAGCAGTTCTTC. The chain is built from TRBV4-3 and TRBJ2-1; D not certain. Per germline, CDR1 LGHNA and CDR2 YSLEER. V was cut by 1 base and J by 7 bases, with 11 bases left in between. The CDR3 length is 14 residues.

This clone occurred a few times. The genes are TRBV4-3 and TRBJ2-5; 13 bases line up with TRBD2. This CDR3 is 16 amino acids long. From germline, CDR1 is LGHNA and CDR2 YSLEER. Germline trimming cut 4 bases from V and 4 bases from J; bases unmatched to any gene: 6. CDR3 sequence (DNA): TGCGCCAGCAGCCCCCGGACTAGCGGGAGTGGAGAGACCCAGTACTTC. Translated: CASSPRTSGSGETQYF.

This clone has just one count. The CDR3 coding sequence is TGTGCCTGGTCCGGGACTAACAGAGATACGCAGTATTTT. Translating it yields CAWSGTNRDTQYF. V and J are TRBV30 and TRBJ2-3, with 7 bases aligning to TRBD2. The length of the CDR3 is 13 residues. J lost 5 bases, V lost 5 bases, and 7 bases had no gene match. CDR1 and CDR2 (germline): GTSNPN, SVGIG (reference sequence).

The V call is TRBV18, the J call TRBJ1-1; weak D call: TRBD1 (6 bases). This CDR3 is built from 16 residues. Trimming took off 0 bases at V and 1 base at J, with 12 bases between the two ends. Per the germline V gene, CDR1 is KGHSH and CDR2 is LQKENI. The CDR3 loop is CASSPPRGATNTEAFF. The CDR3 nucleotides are TGTGCCAGCTCACCACCGCGGGGGGCGACGAACACTGAAGCTTTCTTT.